Each of the 21 T cell receptor beta chains below was sequenced from the same sample in a study of cytomegalovirus exposure and HLA in healthy donors (dated by TCRdb to about 2017). The method behind the library was the immunoSEQ multiplex PCR assay. A mixture of 60 forward primers for TCR Vbeta segments and 13 reverse primers for TCR Jbeta segments was used in the multiplex PCR. The clones in this table, taken by TCRdb from immuneACCESS, are in-frame only. Not every clone is retained; where verified, under half of the shortfall comes from an unresolved V gene, and the cause of the rest is unknown. Present in this sample are approximately 120,000 clones, over 70% of which were seen just once. The biggest ten clones account for roughly 10% of the sample. Sample: PBMCs. The source of these receptors is a woman aged 45 to 65 in good health and CMV-seropositive.

V usage is TRBV5-1 and J usage is TRBJ2-3; D gene uncertain. This CDR3 is 15 amino acids long. Germline CDR1 reads SGHRS; CDR2 reads YFSETQ. V was cut by 4 bases and J by 0 bases, with 12 bases left in between. CDR3 nucleotide sequence: TGCGCCAGCAGCATTCAGACAACTAGCACAGATACGCAGTATTTT. This sequence encodes CASSIQTTSTDTQYF.

This chain joins TRBV11-3 and TRBJ2-3; 9 nucleotides align to TRBD2. Trimming removed 7 bases from V and 3 bases from J; junction bases left unmatched: 8. This CDR3 region has 15 residues. The germline V gene has CDR1 SGHNT and CDR2 YENEEA. CDR3 DNA: TGTGCCAGCATTGTAGCGGGGGAGGATACAGATACGCAGTATTTT. Its protein product is CASIVAGEDTDTQYF.

This clone was seen just once. The CDR3 loop reads CASGGGRLNTEAFF. For the CDR3, the DNA is TGTGCCAGCGGGGGGGGTAGGTTGAACACTGAAGCTTTCTTT. J is TRBJ1-1 and V is TRBV27; a weak D match, TRBD1 (5 bases). This CDR3 has 14 amino acids. V was trimmed by 8 bases and J by 0 bases, leaving 13 bases between them. The germline V gene has CDR1 MNHEY and CDR2 SMNVEV (reference sequence).

Only one count was recorded for this clone. The chain couples TRBV5-4 to TRBJ2-1, with 15 nucleotides matching TRBD2. Unmatched junction bases numbered 5, after V lost 2 bases and J lost 8 bases. Germline CDR1 reads SGHNT; CDR2 reads YYREEE (reference sequence). The CDR3 covers 16 residues. The CDR3 DNA is TGTGCCAGCAGCTTTAAGGGACTAGCGGGAGGCGATGAGCAGTTCTTC. Its protein is CASSFKGLAGGDEQFF.

The genes are TRBV7-3 and TRBJ1-2; D uncertain. Trimming shortened V by 5 bases and J by 9 bases, and 22 bases separated the two germline ends. The CDR3 length is 15 residues. Germline V gene sequence: CDR1 SGHTA, CDR2 FQGTGA. Here the CDR3 reads CASSTRPGPGERYTF. DNA for the CDR3: TGTGCCAGCAGCACTAGGCCGGGCCCCGGGGAACGCTACACCTTC. Full variable domain (missing parts from reference TRBV7-3 and TRBJ1-2): GAGVSQTPSNKVTEKGKYVELRCDPISGHTALYWYRQSLGQGPEFLIYFQGTGAADDSGLPNDRFFAVRPEGSVSTLKIQRTERGDSAVYLCASSTRPGPGERYTFGSGTRLTVV.

The V call is TRBV6-1, the J call TRBJ2-7, with D unclear. Trimming took 3 bases from V and 5 from J, leaving 14 bases between them. Per the germline V gene, CDR1 is MNHNS and CDR2 is SASEGT. The CDR3 spans 14 residues. CDR3 nucleotide sequence: TGTGCCAGCAGTGATGGTCGTGGCCCCCACGAGCAGTACTTC. Translating it yields CASSDGRGPHEQYF.

V gene TRBV7-6 combines with J gene TRBJ2-3; TRBD1 matches 8 bases. After removal of 4 bases from V and 0 bases from J, the junction contained 18 bases not matched to a gene. Per germline, CDR1 SGHVS and CDR2 FNYEAQ. The CDR3 runs 20 residues. CDR3 DNA sequence: TGTGCCAGCAGCTCCATAAGACGCTCTCCGACAGGGGAGAGCACAGATACGCAGTATTTT. Translation: CASSSIRRSPTGESTDTQYF.

The chain employs TRBV6-6 and TRBJ2-3; tentative D call: TRBD1 (6 bases). Trimming pared 6 bases from V and 3 bases from J, leaving 16 bases between. The CDR3 is 15 amino acids. Per the germline V gene, CDR1 is MNHNY and CDR2 is SVGAGI (reference sequence). The CDR3 loop reads CASSYTLGGTDTQYF. The CDR3 bases are TGTGCCAGCAGCTATACCTTAGGGGGAACAGATACGCAGTATTTT.

To note about this clone: The same CDR3 also results from other DNA sequences found in this sample. The J gene is TRBJ2-7, the V gene TRBV20-1, with D unclear. Trimming pared 6 bases from V and 1 base from J, leaving 7 bases between. The germline gives CDR1 DFQATT, CDR2 SNEGSKA (reference sequence). This CDR3 has 11 amino acids. As DNA, the CDR3 is TGCAGTGCACCCCGGTCCTACGAGCAGTACTTC. It is translated as CSAPRSYEQYF.

The gene calls are TRBV4-2 and TRBJ2-2; TRBD2 agrees at 7 bases. This CDR3 is built from 17 residues. Germline CDR1 reads LGHNA; CDR2 reads YNFKEQ. V gave up 1 base and J gave up 6 bases; unmatched junction bases: 11. CDR3 nucleotides: TGTGCCAGCAGCCAAGGGCTCGGGGGGACCGTTTCCGGGGAGCTGTTTTTT. It is translated as CASSQGLGGTVSGELFF.

The chain employs TRBV4-2 and TRBJ2-1, with 7 bases fitting TRBD2. V shed 0 bases, J shed 5 bases, and the junction held 13 bases outside the gene matches. The CDR3 is 18 amino acids. Germline V gene data show CDR1 as LGHNA and CDR2 as YNFKEQ. CDR3 protein: CASSQDTLSSGAHNEQFF. The CDR3 nucleotides read TGTGCCAGCAGCCAAGATACCCTGTCCAGCGGGGCCCACAATGAGCAGTTCTTC.

This rearrangement joins TRBV19 to TRBJ1-4; TRBD1 agrees at 10 bases. Trimming at V came to 5 bases and at J to 7 bases, leaving 7 bases not matched to a gene. The CDR3 consists of 15 residues. Germline V CDR1 and CDR2: LNHDA, SQIVND (reference sequence). The CDR3 nucleotides read TGTGCCAGTAGTGCTTACCGGGACAGGGGTGAAAAACTGTTTTTT. Translating gives CASSAYRDRGEKLFF.

The chain carries TRBV27 and TRBJ1-5; weak D call: TRBD1 (6 bases). Germline loops: CDR1 MNHEY, CDR2 SMNVEV (reference sequence). The CDR3 loop spans 14 amino acids. V lost 6 bases to trimming and J lost 6 bases, with 15 bases between them. This chain's CDR3 is CASSTQGRSQPQHF. The CDR3 coding sequence is TGTGCCAGCAGCACTCAGGGGAGAAGTCAGCCCCAGCATTTT.

This clone was counted only a few times. This chain links TRBV5-4 with TRBJ1-5; possible D gene TRBD1, 6 bases. Trimming removed 0 bases at V and 11 bases at J, with 12 bases between. Germline V lookup: CDR1 SGHNT, CDR2 YYREEE (reference sequence). The CDR3 is 13 amino acids. The chain's CDR3 is CASSLEGGGTQHF. As DNA, the CDR3 is TGTGCCAGCAGCTTGGAAGGGGGGGGAACCCAGCATTTT.

The rearrangement joins TRBV19 to TRBJ1-4; D gene uncertain. The V and J ends lost 3 bases and 0 bases respectively, with 11 bases between them. Germline V gene lookup returns CDR1 LNHDA and CDR2 SQIVND (reference sequence). The CDR3 is 16 amino acids. This chain's CDR3 is CASSMSSAATNEKLFF. CDR3 bases: TGTGCCAGTAGTATGTCCAGCGCCGCAACTAATGAAAAACTGTTTTTT.

CDR3 protein: CASSLSSGTGGRGYTF. The DNA for the CDR3 is TGTGCCAGCAGTTTATCATCCGGGACAGGGGGACGCGGCTACACCTTC. This chain uses TRBV27 with TRBJ1-2, with TRBD1 identical over 11 bases. Germline lookup yields CDR1 MNHEY and CDR2 SMNVEV (reference sequence). J was trimmed by 8 bases and V by 0 bases; bases with no gene match: 8. The CDR3 has 16 residues.

This clone was detected a few times. The V and J genes are TRBV30 and TRBJ1-2, with 7 bases fitting TRBD1. In germline, CDR1 is GTSNPN, CDR2 SVGIG (reference sequence). J was trimmed by 7 bases and V by 7 bases; bases with no gene match: 18. The CDR3 is made up of 15 amino acids. In DNA, the CDR3 is TGTGCCTTCGCACAGGGGAGGACCGGGTATGGTGGCTACACCTTC. It codes for CAFAQGRTGYGGYTF.

This chain uses TRBV19 with TRBJ1-1, with D possibly matching TRBD1 (5 bases). Between the trimmed V and J ends, which lost 2 bases and 3 bases, there was a span of 13 bases. The CDR3 loop spans 15 amino acids. Per the germline V gene, CDR1 is LNHDA and CDR2 is SQIVND (reference sequence). The CDR3 region is CASSISPRDYTEAFF. The CDR3 DNA follows: TGTGCCAGTAGTATAAGTCCCAGGGACTACACTGAAGCTTTCTTT.

The chain recombines TRBV9 with TRBJ2-7, with 12 nucleotides matching TRBD1. V was clipped by 2 bases and J by 7 bases; unmatched bases: 10. CDR1 is SGDLS, CDR2 YYNGEE, per germline. CDR3 length equals 16 residues. The CDR3 spells CASSVGEGQGAWEQYF. CDR3 DNA sequence: TGTGCCAGCAGCGTGGGGGAGGGACAGGGGGCTTGGGAGCAGTACTTC.

This chain joins TRBV6-7 and TRBJ1-3; a weak D match, TRBD1 (6 bases). TRBV6-7 is identified as an open reading frame with a role that is uncertain. This CDR3 is built from 18 residues. Trimming took off 2 bases at V and 4 bases at J, with 21 bases between the two ends. CDR3 nucleotide sequence: TGTGCCAGCAGTTACCCAAGGACAGAATGGTATGGGGGAAACACCATATATTTT. Translation gives CASSYPRTEWYGGNTIYF.

V is TRBV19 and J is TRBJ2-1; 8 nucleotides agree with TRBD1. V lost 11 bases, J lost 3 bases, and 12 bases stayed unmatched. CDR1 is LNHDA and CDR2 is SQIVND in the germline V gene (reference sequence). This CDR3 has 15 amino acids. The CDR3 region is CASKAGGRGYNEQFF. Here the CDR3 DNA reads TGTGCCTCCAAGGCAGGGGGCAGGGGCTACAATGAGCAGTTCTTC.